This record covers a single T cell receptor (beta chain). What antigen it recognizes has not been identified. Base qualities were left out, and no much larger clone turns up one base away. These data belong to a study of blood T cell repertoires in COVID-19 (dated by TCRdb to about 2020). Study-level background: The collaborator samples originated in the United States, Italy and Spain and spanned the acute and convalescent phases of COVID-19. The material from the prospective study consisted of cDNA or gDNA derived from T cells, B-cell-depleted T cells, or PBMCs. Nearly every sample came with metadata listing a de-identified subject ID, COVID-19 status, age in years and sex. Subjects who had been exposed to COVID-19, were actively infected with it, or had recovered from it provided the deeply sampled blood TCRbeta repertoires that made up the dataset. The samples were drawn from two sources: the first 160 participants of the ongoing ImmuneRACE study, and 1,254 subjects contributed by 6 global collaborators. The repertoires were released in a freely available public database meant as a resource for research on the immune response to SARS-CoV-2. Where available, HLA class I and class II types were taken from metadata supplied by the sample provider and were not determined by assay-based typing.

Results the study describes overall, beyond this receptor: Clinical and demographic metadata were provided uncurated, with the amount varying by source and participant.

TCRbeta CDR3 regions were amplified from genomic DNA using the immunoSEQ Assay, a bias-controlled multiplex PCR. The study's own analysis went as follows. The number of nucleated cells in each sample was estimated by amplification of reference gene primers within the assay. To quantify the absolute abundance of each unique TCRbeta CDR3 rearrangement, sequence reads were collapsed and filtered. For each sample, productive Simpson clonality was calculated as the square root of Simpson's diversity index across productive rearrangements. What TCRdb holds here is the immuneACCESS table cut down to in-frame rearrangements. Part of the clones is not present; checked against another copy, under half of the missing clones reflect an unresolved V gene, and the others are unexplained. The V and J calls and clone size come from that table; D and trimming were worked out from the DNA. This sample holds around 130,000 clones; more than 80% were observed only once. The ten largest make up roughly 4.5% of the sample.

The V end loses 3 bases and the J end loses 14 bases, and a stretch of 15 bases separates them. CDR1 and CDR2, looked up from the germline V gene, are SGDLS and YYNGEE. From its cysteine to its phenylalanine, the CDR3 spans 13 amino acids. The sequence is cut down to CDR3 DNA, 39 bases in frame from base 1. Whole blood was collected in K2EDTA tubes by collaborating institutions according to the institutions' own protocols. For TCRbeta analysis, collaborators shipped samples in one of three forms: frozen whole blood, isolated PBMCs, or DNA extracted from either of those sample types. The sequence is built from TRBV9 and TRBJ1-6, with the D gene call left open. The sequence was obtained from a human donor in a cohort sampled during active COVID-19. Sequenced sample: peripheral blood. In nucleotides, the sequence is TGTGCCAGCAGCGCCCCCGCTGTGGCCACCCTCCACTTT. Its protein is CASSAPAVATLHF.